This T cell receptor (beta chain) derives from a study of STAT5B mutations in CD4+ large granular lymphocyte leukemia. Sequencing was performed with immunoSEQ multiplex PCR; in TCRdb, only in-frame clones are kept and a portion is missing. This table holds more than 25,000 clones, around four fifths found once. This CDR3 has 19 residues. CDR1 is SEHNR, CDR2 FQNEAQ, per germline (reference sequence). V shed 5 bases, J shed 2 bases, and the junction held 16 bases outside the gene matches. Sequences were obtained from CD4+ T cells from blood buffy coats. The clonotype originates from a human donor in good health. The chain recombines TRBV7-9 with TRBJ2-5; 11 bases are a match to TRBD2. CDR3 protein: CASSRRRASGGTNQETQYF. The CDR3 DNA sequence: TGTGCCAGCAGCCGACGGCGAGCTAGCGGGGGGACCAATCAAGAGACCCAGTACTTC.